These 26 T cell receptor beta chains came from one sample sequenced in a study of cytomegalovirus exposure and HLA in healthy donors. Assay used: immunoSEQ multiplex PCR; TCRdb lists only in-frame clones, some missing. The sample holds 43,000 or so clones, 92% seen once. Sequenced sample: PBMCs. These receptors originate from a man aged 18 to 29 in good health and CMV-seronegative.

The rearrangement uses TRBV2 and TRBJ2-1, with D unclear. CDR3 size: 15 residues. In germline, CDR1 is SNHLY, CDR2 FYNNEI. V lost 6 bases and J 4 bases, leaving 16 bases between the germline ends. CDR3 sequence reads: CASRVERNEYNEQFF. CDR3 DNA sequence: TGTGCCAGCAGGGTAGAGCGTAACGAATACAATGAGCAGTTCTTC.

V usage is TRBV7-3 and J usage is TRBJ2-1; TRBD1 aligns across 10 bases. The CDR3 has 15 amino acids. Germline V lookup: CDR1 SGHTA, CDR2 FQGTGA. J gave up 4 bases and V 5 bases, and 5 bases lay outside the gene matches. The CDR3 region is CASSTGTGEYNEQFF. CDR3 sequence (DNA): TGTGCCAGCAGCACAGGGACAGGGGAGTACAATGAGCAGTTCTTC.

This clone appeared once. The chain recombines TRBV2 with TRBJ1-1, with TRBD1 identical over 7 bases. Germline V gives CDR1 SNHLY, CDR2 FYNNEI. V lost 8 bases to trimming and J lost 3 bases; unmatched junction nucleotides: 6. The CDR3 is 13 residues long. CDR3 protein: CASGTAGHTEAFF. The DNA of the CDR3 is TGTGCCAGCGGGACAGCGGGTCACACTGAAGCTTTCTTT. The entire variable domain, with the rest obtained from reference TRBV2 and TRBJ1-1, is as follows: EPEVTQTPSHQVTQMGQEVILRCVPISNHLYFYWYRQILGQKVEFLVSFYNNEISEKSEIFDDQFSVERPDGSNFTLKIRSTKLEDSAMYFCASGTAGHTEAFFGQGTRLTVV.

The rearrangement uses TRBV4-1 and TRBJ2-7; 12 bases agree with TRBD2. Germline V gene data show CDR1 as MGHRA and CDR2 as YSYEKL. V dropped 3 bases and J dropped 2; count of bases not matched to a gene: 14. This CDR3 has 19 amino acids. CDR3 in amino acids: CASSQIMTSGSSFAYEQYF. As DNA, the CDR3 is TGCGCCAGCAGCCAGATAATGACTAGCGGGAGTTCGTTCGCCTACGAGCAGTACTTC.

The chain has TRBV7-2 and TRBJ1-2, with no clear D. The germline V gene encodes CDR1 SGHTA and CDR2 FQGNSA. Trimming cost V 3 bases and J 4 bases, with 15 bases left between them. The CDR3 runs to 15 residues. The CDR3 sequence is CASSFLPDILYGYTF. For the CDR3, the DNA is TGTGCCAGCAGCTTCCTACCCGACATACTCTATGGCTACACCTTC.

V is TRBV6-6 and J is TRBJ2-3; D call uncertain. V was cut by 3 bases and J by 3 bases, with 16 bases left in between. CDR3 size: 16 residues. CDR1 and CDR2 from the germline V gene are MNHNY and SVGAGI (reference sequence). The CDR3 nucleotides read TGTGCCAGCAGTTATATTCCCCGTCCGGTTACAGATACGCAGTATTTT. It specifies CASSYIPRPVTDTQYF.

This sequence joins TRBV7-8 and TRBJ1-4; TRBD1 matches 9 bases. Trimming cost V 5 bases and J 0 bases; bases outside gene matches: 4. Germline-derived CDR1 and CDR2 are SGHVS and FQNEAQ. The CDR3 is 16 amino acids. CDR3 coding DNA: TGTGCCAGCAGCCAGGGACAGGGCACAACTAATGAAAAACTGTTTTTT. The encoded protein is CASSQGQGTTNEKLFF.

This clone occurred once. This sequence joins TRBV29-1 and TRBJ2-5; TRBD2 matches at 11 bases. Germline CDR1 SQVTM, CDR2 ANQGSEA. Unmatched junction bases numbered 5, after V lost 6 bases and J lost 5 bases. The CDR3 spans 13 residues. The chain's CDR3 is CSVQTSGIETQYF. The CDR3 DNA follows: TGCAGCGTCCAGACTAGCGGGATTGAGACCCAGTACTTC.

J is TRBJ2-7 and V is TRBV5-5, with TRBD2 matching over 9 bases. Germline V gives CDR1 SGHKS, CDR2 YYEKEE (reference sequence). The J segment lost 6 bases and the V segment lost 4 bases, leaving 8 bases of the junction unmatched. The CDR3 loop spans 14 amino acids. The CDR3 DNA sequence: TGTGCCAGCAGCGATACTAGCGGGTCTTCCGAGCAGTACTTC. Its translation: CASSDTSGSSEQYF.

The chain joins TRBV10-3 to TRBJ2-2; TRBD1 agrees at 9 bases. CDR3 size: 15 residues. In germline, CDR1 is ENHRY, CDR2 SYGVKD. V gave up 7 bases and J gave up 6 bases; unmatched junction bases: 9. The CDR3 reads CAITGSGQGPGELFF. CDR3 in DNA: TGTGCCATCACAGGCTCGGGACAGGGTCCCGGGGAGCTGTTTTTT.

The V and J genes are TRBV15 and TRBJ2-5, with D unclear. The germline V and J ends were trimmed by 1 base and 2 bases, with 11 bases remaining between them. Germline CDR1 and CDR2: LNHNV and YYDKDF (reference sequence). This CDR3 contains 15 residues. As DNA, the CDR3 is TGTGCCACCAGCAGAGGAGCCGCCGCGCAAGAGACCCAGTACTTC. Protein sequence: CATSRGAAAQETQYF.

The gene calls are TRBV25-1 and TRBJ1-2; tentative D call: TRBD1 (6 bases). This CDR3 spans 15 amino acids. Trimming stripped 8 bases from V and 3 bases from J, with 19 bases between. CDR1 is MGHDK and CDR2 is SYGVNS in the germline V gene. The CDR3 loop is CASGESQGSDYGYTF. The CDR3, as DNA: TGTGCCAGCGGAGAGTCACAGGGATCCGACTATGGCTACACCTTC.

V gene TRBV5-1 combines with J gene TRBJ2-2; D is unresolved. The CDR3 is made up of 14 amino acids. Trimming left V 0 bases short and J 8 bases short, with 11 bases between. Per germline, CDR1 SGHRS and CDR2 YFSETQ. The CDR3 loop reads CASSLERVSGELFF. In DNA form, the CDR3 reads TGCGCCAGCAGCTTGGAGAGAGTGTCGGGGGAGCTGTTTTTT.

CDR3 coding DNA: TGTGCCAGTAGTGAGTCCGGCGGAAACAATCAGCCCCAGCATTTT. It encodes CASSESGGNNQPQHF. The chain combines TRBV19 with TRBJ1-5; D gene unclear. From germline, CDR1 is LNHDA and CDR2 SQIVND (reference sequence). The CDR3 has 15 amino acids. V was cut by 5 bases and J by 3 bases, with 14 bases left in between.

The chain couples TRBV6-1 to TRBJ2-7; TRBD1 aligns across 11 bases. Looked up from germline, CDR1 is MNHNS and CDR2 is SASEGT. The junction had 12 bases not matched to a gene; V was cut back by 3 bases and J by 5 bases. This CDR3 comprises 17 residues. The DNA for the CDR3 is TGTGCCAGCAGTGAGTATGGGACAGGGGGAATCGTGGACGAGCAGTACTTC. Protein sequence: CASSEYGTGGIVDEQYF.

The chain employs TRBV6-4 and TRBJ2-1; the match to TRBD1 covers 9 bases. The CDR3 runs 16 residues. CDR1 is MRHNA and CDR2 is SNTAGT in the germline V gene. V lost 4 bases, J lost 0 bases, and 4 bases stayed unmatched. This CDR3 reads CASSGATGGSYNEQFF. The DNA for the CDR3 is TGTGCCAGCAGTGGTGCGACAGGGGGCTCCTACAATGAGCAGTTCTTC.

The V call is TRBV7-8, the J call TRBJ2-7; 14 bases agree with TRBD2. Trimming removed 5 bases from V and 5 bases from J; junction bases left unmatched: 8. The CDR3 loop spans 16 amino acids. The V gene's germline CDR1 is SGHVS and CDR2 FQNEAQ. CDR3 bases: TGTGCCAGCAGCCCGCCGGGACTAGCGGGGGTTCACGAGCAGTACTTC. Protein product: CASSPPGLAGVHEQYF.

The chain combines TRBV7-3 with TRBJ2-2; TRBD1 agrees at 10 bases. Germline V CDR1 and CDR2: SGHTA, FQGTGA. The CDR3 runs 16 residues. V lost 5 bases and J lost 7; bases outside the gene matches: 10. The CDR3 sequence: CASSPRQGAVIGELFF. In DNA form, the CDR3 reads TGTGCCAGCAGCCCAAGACAGGGGGCTGTTATCGGGGAGCTGTTTTTT.

The rearrangement links TRBV6-6 to TRBJ2-7, with 11 nucleotides matching TRBD2. J was trimmed by 3 bases and V by 5 bases; bases with no gene match: 6. CDR1 is MNHNY and CDR2 is SVGAGI in the germline V gene (reference sequence). The length of the CDR3 is 15 residues. CDR3 residues: CASSPLAGVVYEQYF. CDR3 DNA: TGTGCCAGCAGTCCACTAGCGGGAGTTGTCTACGAGCAGTACTTC.

Only one count was recorded for this clone. The genes are TRBV4-3 and TRBJ2-3; 11 bases are shared with TRBD2. The V and J ends lost 0 bases and 6 bases, in that order; junction bases with no gene match: 11. The CDR3 is made up of 18 amino acids. Germline CDR1 is LGHNA and CDR2 is YSLEER. The CDR3 is CASSQDLLAGGRPDTQYF. In nucleotides, the CDR3 is TGCGCCAGCAGCCAAGATCTTCTAGCGGGGGGCCGCCCCGATACGCAGTATTTT.

The chain has TRBV19 and TRBJ1-5, with 7 bases that match TRBD1. The CDR3 loop spans 15 amino acids. The J segment lost 0 bases and the V segment lost 10 bases, leaving 9 bases of the junction unmatched. Per germline, CDR1 LNHDA and CDR2 SQIVND (reference sequence). The CDR3 coding sequence is TGTGCCACCAACAGGGGTAGGTATAGCAATCAGCCCCAGCATTTT. It is translated as CATNRGRYSNQPQHF.

The J gene is TRBJ2-7, the V gene TRBV27, with 12 bases aligning to TRBD1. J was trimmed by 5 bases and V by 3 bases; bases with no gene match: 5. Germline V gene sequence: CDR1 MNHEY, CDR2 SMNVEV (reference sequence). This CDR3 contains 15 residues. The CDR3 nucleotides read TGTGCCAGCAGTTTCCTGGGACAGGGGGCTAACGAGCAGTACTTC. This encodes CASSFLGQGANEQYF.

CDR3 in DNA: TGTGCCAGCAGTGAACGGGGGCGGGAGCCTCCCAATGAGCAGTTCTTC. This encodes CASSERGREPPNEQFF. This sequence joins TRBV2 and TRBJ2-1, with a weak D call TRBD2 (7 bases). This CDR3 contains 16 residues. The ends were cut back, 2 bases at V and 6 bases at J, with 17 bases in the middle. Per germline, CDR1 SNHLY and CDR2 FYNNEI.

The chain combines TRBV7-9 with TRBJ2-2; the D is unclear. This CDR3 spans 15 amino acids. The V and J ends lost 6 bases and 3 bases respectively, with 14 bases between them. The V gene's germline CDR1 is SEHNR and CDR2 FQNEAQ (reference sequence). The CDR3 sequence is CASSLESPDTGELFF. The CDR3 region has the DNA TGTGCCAGCAGTCTGGAGAGTCCCGACACCGGGGAGCTGTTTTTT. Drawing the rest from reference TRBV7-9 and TRBJ2-2, the complete variable domain is DTGVSQNPRHKITKRGQNVTFRCDPISEHNRLYWYRQTLGQGPEFLTYFQNEAQLEKSRLLSDRFSAERPKGSFSTLEIQRTEQGDSAMYLCASSLESPDTGELFFGEGSRLTVL.

The chain is built from TRBV7-2 and TRBJ2-3; tentatively, D is TRBD2 (7 bases). CDR1 and CDR2 from the germline V gene are SGHTA and FQGNSA. V was clipped by 3 bases and J by 3 bases, with 13 bases between them. This CDR3 spans 15 amino acids. The chain's CDR3 is CASSLGGGRTDTQYF. The CDR3, as DNA: TGTGCCAGCAGCTTGGGCGGGGGCAGGACAGATACGCAGTATTTT.

J is TRBJ2-2 and V is TRBV5-1; the D gene is possibly TRBD1 (5 bases). The CDR3 has 16 residues. CDR1 is SGHRS, CDR2 YFSETQ, per germline. Trimming removed 4 bases from V and 0 bases from J, with 13 bases in between. As DNA, the CDR3 is TGCGCCAGCAGCCAAGGGGCCGACCCGAACACCGGGGAGCTGTTTTTT. It codes for CASSQGADPNTGELFF.